This T cell receptor (beta chain) was recorded in a study of OX40 agonist ivuxolimab in advanced cancers. In the study overall: Under the entry rules, prior anti-PD-1, anti-PD-L1 or anti-CTLA-4 therapy was allowed, and around 40% had some.

Between the trimmed V and J ends, which lost 9 bases and 8 bases, there was a span of 16 bases. Germline lookup yields CDR1 MNHNY and CDR2 SVGAGI (reference sequence). There are 13 residues in the CDR3. On cycle 4 day 1 and cycle 7 day 1, as well as at baseline, blood was sampled. The method was immunoSEQ multiplex PCR; TCRdb's version includes in-frame clones alone and lacks a portion of them. The sample includes tens of thousands of clones, about four fifths of them seen just once. Sequences were derived from CD4+ or CD8+ T cells sorted from blood, sampled in a trial of the OX40 agonist ivuxolimab. The TCR originated in an adult with an advanced solid tumor such as melanoma, head and neck, liver or kidney cancer. The chain joins TRBV6-6 to TRBJ1-4; D is possibly TRBD1 (5 bases). The CDR3 nucleotides read TGTGCCAGTCGGACGCAGGGCTTGGAAAAACTGTTTTTT. Its protein is CASRTQGLEKLFF.